The present TCR beta chain was sequenced within a study of T cells in Graves' hyperthyroidism and ophthalmopathy (dated by TCRdb to the late 2010s). Background for the entire study: Peripheral blood samples were taken at initial diagnosis, before any treatment was given. In roughly six Graves' hyperthyroidism patients, the study also compared T-cell repertoires from thyroid tissue with T-cell repertoires from blood. A discovery cohort of around 100 patients, 43 with Graves' ophthalmopathy and 57 with stable Graves' hyperthyroidism, was used to find distinguishing TCR V-J signatures. Prospective prediction of ophthalmopathy was tested in an independent validation cohort of some 19 hyperthyroidism patients and some 17 patients who later progressed to ophthalmopathy. The 75 to 100 discovery patients were randomly split 7:3 into training and test sets. After blood sampling, hyperthyroidism patients were treated with methimazole at a starting dose of 30 mg daily, and ophthalmopathy patients were treated with high-dose intravenous methylprednisolone. TCR Vbeta CDR3 sequencing of 120 to 150 peripheral blood samples (around 45 ophthalmopathy, 75 or so hyperthyroidism and roughly 17 progressor patients) is reported in the paper. Study-level results and caveats: A model built on a 13 V-J signature distinguished ophthalmopathy from stable hyperthyroidism, reaching 85% to 90% sensitivity and around 81% specificity in cross-validation and 80%/75% in testing. Most expanded thyroid clonotypes (frequency above 0.001) were also detected in blood, suggesting blood repertoires may reflect thyroid immune responses. During validation, the model predicted progression to ophthalmopathy a median of around 7 months ahead of onset, with roughly 65% sensitivity and around 73% specificity. No statistical method was used to fix the sample size in advance, and group allocation was not hidden from the investigators.

Ophthalmopathy patients had moderately to severely active disease, Clinical Activity Score of at least 3, NOSPECS grade of at least 4, and duration under 3 months. Patients with uncontrolled infections, other autoimmune diseases, pregnancy or lactation were excluded. Clinical symptoms, serum thyroxine and TRAb, thyroid ultrasound, and orbital computed tomography formed the basis for the diagnoses. PBMCs were isolated from 7.5 to 10 ml of fresh peripheral blood by Ficoll-Paque density gradient centrifugation. Total RNA was extracted using Trizol reagent, and RNA quality was assessed on an Agilent 2100 Bioanalyzer. Note on this clonotype: No antigen is known for it. No much larger clonotype is one base removed from it; base qualities were not supplied.

TCR beta CDR3 regions were amplified from RNA transcripts. For the first round of RT-PCR on the TCR CDR3, the HTBI primer set was used together with the Qiagen OneStep RT-PCR kit. The libraries were constructed in a second round of multiplex PCR and then size-selected and purified. Sequencing of the libraries was done on an Illumina HiSeq2000 using paired-end 100 bp reads. The study's processing was this. SOAPnuke was used to process the raw data, removing reads that contained adapters or uncalled bases, had a mean Phred below 15, or lacked an exact match to the constant primer or identifier. High-quality paired reads were merged with COPE v1.2.5, and unique nucleotide sequences were defined as clonotypes. MiTCR v1.1 was used to align clonotypes to the IMGT TRBV, TRBD and TRBJ reference segments. Only V-J combinations with frequency above 0.0001, covering about 99% of repertoires, were analysed. A TCS score was defined as the ratio between F50 (clonal expansion) and ExV (chaos), using BLOSUM62-based TCRdist between CDR3 peptides within each V-J. Welch's t-statistics and random forest reduced 514 V-J features to 10 to 15, which were used in a naive Bayes classifier (R e1071). In TCRdb, the public reads were trimmed at Q25 with fastp and aligned with MiXCR, with productive beta chains retained. Rows with a matching CDR3 protein are joined into one entry that keeps the most common DNA and genes. The V and J calls follow TCRdb's processing rather than the paper's. The sample table contains roughly 250,000 distinct CDR3 sequences; only one count was recorded for about 20% of them. Over 55% of the sample rests with the top ten.

Sample: blood. This TCR derives from a man aged 30 to 39 with Graves' ophthalmopathy.

For the CDR3, the sequence is CASSSIRGAVNTEAFF. The DNA reads as follows: TGCGCCAGCAGCTCCATCCGTGGGGCGGTGAACACTGAAGCTTTCTTT. The chain is made from TRBV5-1 and TRBJ1-1; the D segment could be TRBD1, given 5 matching bases. The CDR3 starts with the cysteine, ends with the phenylalanine, and has 16 residues. Just the 48-base CDR3 DNA is kept, in frame starting at base 1. Trimming takes 3 bases from V and 0 bases from J, and the germline ends sit 15 bases apart. Based on the germline V gene, the CDR1 and CDR2 sequences are SGHRS and YFSETQ.